Below are 12 T cell receptor beta chains sequenced from a single sample in a study of cytomegalovirus exposure and HLA in healthy donors. PCR involved 60 Vbeta and 13 Jbeta primers. Using immunoSEQ multiplex PCR, the repertoire was profiled, and TCRdb retains in-frame clones only, with some absent. Here the sample spans around 100,000 clones, 65% to 80% being singletons. The sequenced material came from PBMCs. The receptors were sampled from a woman aged 18-29 years in good health and CMV-seropositive.

The rearrangement uses TRBV6-6 and TRBJ2-2, with TRBD2 identical over 8 bases. The CDR3 loop spans 15 amino acids. V shed 4 bases, J shed 3 bases, and the junction held 4 bases outside the gene matches. Germline CDR1 reads MNHNY; CDR2 reads SVGAGI (reference sequence). CDR3 nucleotide sequence: TGTGCCAGCAGTTCCCGGGGGGGTGACACCGGGGAGCTGTTTTTT. It encodes CASSSRGGDTGELFF.

V and J are TRBV4-2 and TRBJ2-7, with D perhaps TRBD2 (6 bases). Trimming left V 3 bases short and J 3 bases short, with 15 bases between. Germline V gene data show CDR1 as LGHNA and CDR2 as YNFKEQ. The CDR3 has 15 residues. The CDR3 sequence: CASSQTGDLSYEQYF. The CDR3 DNA reads as TGTGCCAGCAGCCAGACGGGGGACCTCAGCTACGAGCAGTACTTC.

V gene TRBV25-1 combines with J gene TRBJ1-2; 10 bases line up with TRBD1. In germline, CDR1 is MGHDK, CDR2 SYGVNS. The CDR3 contains 14 residues. Germline trimming cut 3 bases from V and 8 bases from J; bases unmatched to any gene: 6. CDR3 nucleotide sequence: TGTGCCAGCAGTGAGGTCGGGACAGGGGACGGCTACACCTTC. Its translation: CASSEVGTGDGYTF.

The CDR3 coding sequence is TGTGCCAGCAGTGAGGTCTTCGGGGCAGATACGCAGTATTTT. This translates into CASSEVFGADTQYF. This chain joins TRBV2 and TRBJ2-3, with D perhaps TRBD2 (5 bases). Germline V gene data show CDR1 as SNHLY and CDR2 as FYNNEI. The CDR3 extends over 14 amino acids. Trimming removed 3 bases at V and 4 bases at J, with 11 bases between.

The V call is TRBV7-9, the J call TRBJ1-2, with 7 bases lining up with TRBD1. The CDR3 spans 15 residues. After removal of 5 bases from V and 0 bases from J, the junction contained 6 bases not matched to a gene. In germline, CDR1 is SEHNR, CDR2 FQNEAQ (reference sequence). The CDR3 nucleotides read TGTGCCAGCAGCCGAGGGGACAGTCCTAACTATGGCTACACCTTC. Protein sequence: CASSRGDSPNYGYTF.

The V gene is TRBV5-1, the J gene TRBJ2-2; TRBD2 agrees at 9 bases. Trimming at V came to 3 bases and at J to 4 bases, leaving 13 bases not matched to a gene. Germline assignment: CDR1 SGHRS and CDR2 YFSETQ. The CDR3 has 18 amino acids. CDR3 DNA: TGCGCCAGCAGCTCGGGACTAGCCACATACGGGGGCACCGGGGAGCTGTTTTTT. Protein product: CASSSGLATYGGTGELFF.

The chain carries TRBV6-5 and TRBJ2-1, with D possibly matching TRBD1 (5 bases). CDR1 is MNHEY, CDR2 SVGAGI, per germline. The V gene lost 6 bases and the J gene lost 3 bases, with 12 bases spanning the gap. The CDR3 totals 14 residues. The CDR3 DNA is TGTGCCAGCAGCCTCCTCGACAGCTACAATGAGCAGTTCTTC. Encoded protein: CASSLLDSYNEQFF.

This clone has only a few counts. The chain's CDR3 is CASSISGGAGLDNEQFF. The CDR3, as DNA: TGTGCCAGTAGTATCAGCGGGGGGGCCGGGTTGGACAATGAGCAGTTCTTC. The chain joins TRBV19 to TRBJ2-1; 10 bases align to TRBD2. The V and J ends lost 3 bases and 5 bases, in that order; junction bases with no gene match: 10. The germline V gene encodes CDR1 LNHDA and CDR2 SQIVND (reference sequence). The CDR3 contains 17 residues.

The V and J genes are TRBV27 and TRBJ2-7; 7 nucleotides align to TRBD2. The germline gives CDR1 MNHEY, CDR2 SMNVEV (reference sequence). This CDR3 spans 14 amino acids. The ends lost 5 bases at V and 9 bases at J; junction bases unmatched: 13. CDR3 nucleotides: TGTGCCAGCAGTCTCCGGGACTTTACGGGGGGGCAGTACTTC. It specifies CASSLRDFTGGQYF.

This chain joins TRBV15 and TRBJ1-1, with D unclear. The CDR3 has 14 amino acids. The ends were cut back, 1 base at V and 1 base at J, with 7 bases in the middle. Germline V gene sequence: CDR1 LNHNV, CDR2 YYDKDF (reference sequence). The DNA for the CDR3 is TGTGCCACCAGCAGAGGAGACTCGAACACTGAAGCTTTCTTT. Translating gives CATSRGDSNTEAFF.

The chain links TRBV4-3 to TRBJ2-7; TRBD1 agrees at 8 bases. V lost 5 bases, J lost 5 bases, and 11 bases stayed unmatched. This CDR3 is 15 amino acids long. Germline V lookup: CDR1 LGHNA, CDR2 YSLEER. CDR3 region: CASSDPGQGIDEQYF. CDR3 coding DNA: TGCGCCAGCAGCGACCCCGGACAGGGAATCGACGAGCAGTACTTC.

The V and J genes are TRBV19 and TRBJ2-2; 7 positions match TRBD2. Germline V gene sequence: CDR1 LNHDA, CDR2 SQIVND (reference sequence). The trim removed 3 bases at V and 4 bases at J, leaving 11 bases unmatched. This CDR3 contains 17 residues. The CDR3 region has the DNA TGTGCCAGTAGTATTCCCCGGGGGGTTATTGGCACCGGGGAGCTGTTTTTT. As protein: CASSIPRGVIGTGELFF.